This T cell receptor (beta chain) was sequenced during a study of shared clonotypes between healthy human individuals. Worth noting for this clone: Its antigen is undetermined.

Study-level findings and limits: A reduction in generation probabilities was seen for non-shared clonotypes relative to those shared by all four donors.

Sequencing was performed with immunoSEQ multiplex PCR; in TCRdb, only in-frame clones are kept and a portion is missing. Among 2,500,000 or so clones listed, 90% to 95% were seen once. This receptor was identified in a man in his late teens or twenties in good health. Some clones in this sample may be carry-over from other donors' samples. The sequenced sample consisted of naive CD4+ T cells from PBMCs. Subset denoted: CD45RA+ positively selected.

The CDR3 DNA follows: TGTGCCAGCATAAGGGCGGGAGGGCCGTTTTACAATGAGCAGTTCTTC. This sequence encodes CASIRAGGPFYNEQFF. The chain combines TRBV6-4 with TRBJ2-1, with 9 nucleotides matching TRBD2. Germline V gene sequence: CDR1 MRHNA, CDR2 SNTAGT. The CDR3 runs 16 residues. The trim removed 7 bases at V and 4 bases at J, leaving 11 bases unmatched.